These 9 T cell receptor beta chains were sequenced from one sample in a study of blood T cells in healthy people across ages. A second PCR of 7 to 11 cycles used a sample-barcoded 5' primer and a J-beta primer mix. Each CDR3 protein is one row after TCRdb ran MiXCR on the 5' RACE reads. The sample records roughly 1,300,000 distinct CDR3 sequences, roughly 60% being singletons. The specimen was blood. All receptors come from a man younger than 30 in good health.

The CDR3 sequence is CASSLGLGTDNSPLHF. Written as DNA, the CDR3 is TGTGCCAGCAGCTTAGGATTAGGGACCGATAATTCACCCCTCCACTTT. V gene TRBV13 combines with J gene TRBJ1-6; D possibly corresponds to TRBD1 (5 bases). Trimming removed 0 bases at V and 5 bases at J, with 11 bases between. The CDR3 runs to 16 residues. In germline, CDR1 is PRHDT, CDR2 FYEKMQ (reference sequence).

The chain links TRBV12-3 or TRBV12-4 to TRBJ1-2; 7 nucleotides agree with TRBD1. J was trimmed by 12 bases and V by 8 bases; bases with no gene match: 21. The CDR3 contains 15 residues. CDR3 nucleotides: TGTGCCAGCCTTCCGGAGGGAGACAGGGCGGGGAGCAACACCTTC. This translates into CASLPEGDRAGSNTF.

J is TRBJ1-4 and V is TRBV7-6; D is undetermined. The germline V and J ends were trimmed by 4 bases and 7 bases, with 16 bases remaining between them. This CDR3 has 15 residues. CDR1 and CDR2 from the germline V gene are SGHVS and FNYEAQ. CDR3 amino acids: CASSSRRRVGEKLFF. The CDR3 DNA is TGTGCCAGCAGCTCACGACGGCGCGTTGGTGAAAAACTGTTTTTT.

This clonotype came up once. The chain uses TRBV7-9 and TRBJ2-6; D is uncertain. This CDR3 is built from 16 residues. Trimming removed 3 bases at V and 3 bases at J, with 12 bases between. Germline V CDR1 and CDR2: SEHNR, FQNEAQ (reference sequence). The CDR3 region has the DNA TGTGCCAGCAGCTTGTCCGCTTCCGATGGGGCCAACGTCCTGACTTTC. This encodes CASSLSASDGANVLTF.

Only a few counts were recorded for this clonotype. The CDR3 is CASSSGLYDSNYGYTF. The CDR3 DNA follows: TGCGCCAGCAGCTCCGGCCTATACGATTCTAACTATGGCTACACCTTC. This sequence joins TRBV5-1 and TRBJ1-2, with unresolved D. Germline loops: CDR1 SGHRS, CDR2 YFSETQ. Trimming shortened V by 3 bases and J by 0 bases, and 15 bases separated the two germline ends. There are 16 residues in the CDR3.

This chain joins TRBV4-3 and TRBJ2-7, with D maybe TRBD1 (6 bases). This CDR3 region has 15 residues. Deletions cut 0 bases from V and 4 bases from J, with 13 bases between. Germline CDR1 LGHNA, CDR2 YSLEER. The CDR3 bases are TGCGCCAGCAGCCAAGATCTATACAGGGAGTACGAGCAGTACTTC. Translating it yields CASSQDLYREYEQYF.

This clonotype came up a few times. The chain is built from TRBV6-5 and TRBJ2-1; tentatively, D is TRBD2 (5 bases). CDR3 size: 13 residues. CDR1 and CDR2 from the germline V gene are MNHEY and SVGAGI. V was shortened by 5 bases and J by 7 bases, with 12 bases between the two germline ends. CDR3 in DNA: TGTGCCAGCAGTCACCCTCCGGGGAATGAGCAGTTCTTC. As protein: CASSHPPGNEQFF.

This clonotype was observed a handful of times. The genes are TRBV6-6 and TRBJ2-1; 8 bases match TRBD2. After removal of 1 base from V and 9 bases from J, the junction contained 8 bases not matched to a gene. The CDR3 runs 15 residues. Germline V gene data show CDR1 as MNHNY and CDR2 as SVGAGI (reference sequence). CDR3 protein: CASSYLAGGQGEQFF. As DNA, the CDR3 is TGTGCCAGCAGTTACTTGGCGGGGGGCCAGGGTGAGCAGTTCTTC.

The gene calls are TRBV19 and TRBJ2-5, with 7 bases fitting TRBD2. Germline values: CDR1 LNHDA, CDR2 SQIVND (reference sequence). V was clipped by 5 bases and J by 3 bases; unmatched bases: 9. This CDR3 comprises 15 residues. Here the CDR3 reads CASSLEGGRKETQYF. The CDR3, as DNA: TGTGCCAGTAGTCTTGAGGGAGGGCGGAAAGAGACCCAGTACTTC.